This TCR beta chain was captured in a study of blood T cell repertoires in COVID-19. Authors' processing steps: Nucleated cell number was recorded as an estimate derived from reference gene primer amplification. Method: immunoSEQ multiplex PCR; TCRdb's copy keeps in-frame clones and lacks some. The V and J calls and clone size were taken over from that table, and D and trimming were inferred from the DNA. The sample has about 70,000 clones, 88% seen once. Sequencing used peripheral blood. The clonotype was recovered from a woman in her 70s with acute or convalescent COVID-19.

The CDR3 sequence is CASSGEQGNTEAFF. CDR3 bases: TGCGCCAGCAGCGGGGAACAGGGGAACACTGAAGCTTTCTTT. The V gene is TRBV5-1, the J gene TRBJ1-1; tentative D call: TRBD1 (6 bases). The CDR3 totals 14 residues. Germline V gives CDR1 SGHRS, CDR2 YFSETQ. The V end lost 4 bases, the J end lost 1 base, and 11 bases lay between the germline ends.